A selection of T cell receptor beta chains follows, all from one sample in a study of CD8+CD57+ T cells in acquired aplastic anemia. MiXCR, applied by TCRdb to the reads, yields one record per CDR3 protein. There are fewer than 250,000 distinct CDR3 sequences in the sample; around 50% occur only once, and roughly 21% lies in the top ten. What was sequenced was sorted CD4+, CD8+, or CD8+CD57+ T cells (not recorded which) from PBMCs. All receptors derive from a human donor with aplastic anemia. Both conserved end residues are part of each CDR3. A D gene is named only where the DNA matches it firmly. Size values are once, few and many counts, or a class for expanded clones, and some rows have none.

v_gene	j_gene	abundance	d_gene	CDR3nt	CDR3aa
TRBV7-3	TRBJ2-7	few	TRBD1	TGTGCCAGCAGCTTCGGGACAGGGAACAACGAGCAGTACTTC	CASSFGTGNNEQYF
TRBV15	TRBJ2-5	many	TRBD1	TGTGCCACCAGCAGGGCTACAGGGGTGCAAGAGACCCAGTACTTC	CATSRATGVQETQYF
TRBV5-8	TRBJ2-7	many	-	TGTGCCACCAAGCTAGGGGTTCACGAGCAGTACTTC	CATKLGVHEQYF
TRBV18	TRBJ2-7	few	-	TGTGCCAGCTCCCCGGTTCCGGGTAACTCCTACGAGCAGTACTTC	CASSPVPGNSYEQYF
TRBV2	TRBJ1-6	many	-	TGTGCCAGCACCAGGGACTATCAGAATTCACCCCTCCACTTT	CASTRDYQNSPLHF
TRBV20-1	TRBJ2-7	-	TRBD1	TGCAGTGCTAGGGCGGGCGACAGGGGGGGCGTCGAGCAGTACTTC	CSARAGDRGGVEQYF
TRBV24-1	TRBJ2-2	-	TRBD1	TGTGCCACCAGTGACCCCGGGACAGGGCAAGGCGGGGAGCTGTTTTTT	CATSDPGTGQGGELFF
TRBV7-3	TRBJ1-5	-	-	TGTGCCAGCAGCTTACCGGGCGGGGAGGGTCGGGGCAATCAGCCCCAGCATTTT	CASSLPGGEGRGNQPQHF
TRBV20-1	TRBJ1-5	-	-	TGCAGTGCAGCAGACAGATACAATCAGCCCCAGCATTTT	CSAADRYNQPQHF
TRBV20-1	TRBJ2-7	few	TRBD1	TGCAGTGCCATCAGTACCGGGACAGATTACGAGCAGTACTTC	CSAISTGTDYEQYF
TRBV12-3/TRBV12-4	TRBJ1-6	-	-	TGTGCCAGCAGGAACTCGAGGGGGAATTCACCCCTCCACTTT	CASRNSRGNSPLHF
TRBV2	TRBJ2-7	-	-	TGTGCCAGCAGTGCCGAGACACAAAGCTCCTACGGCTACGAGCAGTACTTC	CASSAETQSSYGYEQYF
TRBV20-1	TRBJ1-2	once	-	TGCAGTGCCAGGGGCTTAGACAACTATGGCTACACCTTC	CSARGLDNYGYTF
TRBV7-2	TRBJ2-3	-	-	TGTGCCAGCAGCTCTTACAGGTGGAGCACAGATACGCAGTATTTT	CASSSYRWSTDTQYF
TRBV7-2	TRBJ1-4	many	-	TGTGCCAGCAGCTGGGGGGGCAATGAGAAACTGTTTTTT	CASSWGGNEKLFF
TRBV29-1	TRBJ1-1	many	TRBD1	TGCAGCGCCGCCATTAGACAGGGCACTGAAGCTTTCTTT	CSAAIRQGTEAFF
TRBV19	TRBJ2-5	-	TRBD1	TGTGCCAGTAGTGCGGACAGGTCACAAGAGACCCAGTACTTC	CASSADRSQETQYF
TRBV28	TRBJ1-6	many	-	TGTGCCAGCAGTACGGTCCGGACAGAGGACTATAATTCACCCCTCCACTTT	CASSTVRTEDYNSPLHF
TRBV2	TRBJ1-3	many	TRBD1	TGTGCCAGCTTTCCCGGGACAGGGTCTGGAAACACCATATATTTT	CASFPGTGSGNTIYF
TRBV6-1	TRBJ2-7	many	TRBD1	TGTGCCAGCAGTGAAGGGGGACAGGGAAACCTCGAGCAGTACTTC	CASSEGGQGNLEQYF
TRBV7-8	TRBJ2-1	many	-	TGTGCCAGCAGCTCATCACAGGGCTGGGATGAGCAGTTCTTC	CASSSSQGWDEQFF
TRBV7-2	TRBJ1-6	many	TRBD1	TGTGCCAGCAGCTTCGGATGGGGACAGAATAATTCACCCCTCCACTTT	CASSFGWGQNNSPLHF
TRBV5-8	TRBJ2-7	once	-	TGTGCCAGCAGGTTGGACTCCTACGAGCAGTACTTC	CASRLDSYEQYF
TRBV12-3/TRBV12-4	TRBJ1-3	many	-	TGTGCCAGCACTCCCGTCACAGGTACCTCTGGAAACACCATATATTTT	CASTPVTGTSGNTIYF
TRBV20-1	TRBJ2-2	many	-	TGCAGTGCTAGAGATTCTGGATCCTCCACCGGGGAGCTGTTTTTT	CSARDSGSSTGELFF
TRBV7-9	TRBJ1-1	-	-	TGTGCCAGCAGCTCCGACATCACTGAAGCTTTCTTT	CASSSDITEAFF
TRBV7-2	TRBJ1-5	-	-	-	CASSLPPGALRAVLRAGHQHF
TRBV19	TRBJ1-1	many	-	TGTGCCAGTAGTTCCGGAGGGAACACTGAAGCTTTCTTT	CASSSGGNTEAFF
TRBV29-1	TRBJ1-2	many	TRBD1	TGCAGCGCCGTGGACAGGGGGACTATTGGCTACACCTTC	CSAVDRGTIGYTF
TRBV20-1	TRBJ2-3	once	TRBD2	TGCAGTGCTAGACCGCGGACTAGCGGGGGGGCGGTCACAGATACGCAGTATTTT	CSARPRTSGGAVTDTQYF
TRBV5-1	TRBJ1-3	many	TRBD1	TGCGCCAGCAGCTTCACGACAGGGAGAGACTCTGGAAACACCATATATTTT	CASSFTTGRDSGNTIYF
TRBV24-1	TRBJ1-2	-	TRBD1	TGTGCCACCAGTCCGGGACAGTATGGCTACACCTTC	CATSPGQYGYTF
TRBV6-5	TRBJ2-7	many	-	TGTGCCAGTGGGGGGATTAGCTACGAGCAGTACTTC	CASGGISYEQYF
TRBV9	TRBJ1-1	-	-	TGTGCCAGCAGCGTAGAGGTTTCGGGGCCCACTGAAGCTTTCTTT	CASSVEVSGPTEAFF
TRBV2	TRBJ2-1	few	-	TGTGCCAGCAGTGTGGGCGACTCCTACAATGAGCAGTTCTTC	CASSVGDSYNEQFF
TRBV19	TRBJ1-2	-	-	TGTGCCAGTAGTATGTATGGCTACACCTTC	CASSMYGYTF
TRBV5-1	TRBJ1-1	many	-	TGCGCCAGCAGCTTGGTTTTGGGGGCTGAAGCTTTCTTT	CASSLVLGAEAFF